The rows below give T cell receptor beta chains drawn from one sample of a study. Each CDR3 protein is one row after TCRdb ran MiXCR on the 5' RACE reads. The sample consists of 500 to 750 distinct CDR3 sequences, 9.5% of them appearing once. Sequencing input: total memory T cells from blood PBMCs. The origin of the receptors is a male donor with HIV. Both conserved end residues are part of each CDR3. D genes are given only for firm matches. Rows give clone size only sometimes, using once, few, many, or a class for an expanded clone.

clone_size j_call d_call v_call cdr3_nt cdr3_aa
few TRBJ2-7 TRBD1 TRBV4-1 TGCGCCAGCAGCCAGAGGACCGGGACAGAGTTTTACGAGCAGTACTTC CASSQRTGTEFYEQYF
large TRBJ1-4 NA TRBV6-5 TGTGCCAGCAGTTACTCGCGAAGCGCCCGGACACATGAAAAACTGTTTTTT CASSYSRSARTHEKLFF
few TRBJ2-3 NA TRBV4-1 TGCGCCAGCAGCCTAGCGGGCACAGATACGCAGTATTTT CASSLAGTDTQYF
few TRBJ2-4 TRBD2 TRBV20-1 TGCAGTGCCTCACGCCGGGGGGGGCGGGCCAAAAACATTCAGTACTTC CSASRRGGRAKNIQYF
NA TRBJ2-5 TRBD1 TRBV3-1 TGTGCCAGCAGCAAGGGACAGGGCGAATGGGAGACCCCGTACTTC CASSKGQGEWETPYF
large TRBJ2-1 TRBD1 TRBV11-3 TGTGCCAGCAGCCCGGGACAGGGCTACAATGAGCAGTTCTTC CASSPGQGYNEQFF
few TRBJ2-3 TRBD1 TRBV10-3 TGTGCCACCCGACAGGGGACTAGCACAGATACGCAGTATTTT CATRQGTSTDTQYF
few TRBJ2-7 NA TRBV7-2 TGTGCCAGCACCAAAGGTTTTGAACTGCAGTACTTC CASTKGFELQYF
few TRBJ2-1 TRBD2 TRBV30 TGTGCCTGGAGTCCCCTAGCGGGAGTCTACAATGAGCAGTTCTTC CAWSPLAGVYNEQFF
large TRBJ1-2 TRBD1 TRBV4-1 TGCGCCAGCAGCCAGGACGACAGGGGTTACTATGGCTACACCTTC CASSQDDRGYYGYTF